The 14 T cell receptor beta chains presented below share a single source sample, sequenced in a study of Ad26.COV2.S vaccination and SARS-CoV-2 variants. Assay used: immunoSEQ multiplex PCR; TCRdb lists only in-frame clones, some missing. The profile shows about 440,000 clones, roughly 89% of them singletons. Treatment given: around 19 received Ad26.COV2.S at low or high dose, single or two shots; 5 received placebo; per-sample allocation not given. Day 63 following the first vaccine or placebo injection was when the samples were taken. This material consisted of peripheral blood, taken in a trial of Ad26.COV2.S vaccine versus placebo. Receptor source: a person between 18 and 65 years old who received the Ad26.COV2.S COVID-19 vaccine or a placebo.

This chain joins TRBV19 and TRBJ2-2; D possibly corresponds to TRBD2 (6 bases). CDR3 size: 15 residues. In germline, CDR1 is LNHDA, CDR2 SQIVND (reference sequence). V dropped 6 bases and J dropped 3 bases, with 14 bases sitting between them. The DNA of the CDR3 is TGTGCCAGTAGGGAGGCGACTAGGGACACCGGGGAGCTGTTTTTT. Translated, it gives CASREATRDTGELFF.

This clone showed up just once. The J gene is TRBJ1-2, the V gene TRBV5-4; tentative D call: TRBD1 (5 bases). CDR3 length: 13 residues. Germline assignment: CDR1 SGHNT and CDR2 YYREEE (reference sequence). V dropped 4 bases and J dropped 5 bases, with 12 bases sitting between them. The CDR3 DNA sequence: TGTGCCAGCAGCCGCGGGACGGAGTATGGCTACACCTTC. Translation gives CASSRGTEYGYTF.

The chain employs TRBV30 and TRBJ1-2; 10 nucleotides line up with TRBD1. Per germline, CDR1 GTSNPN and CDR2 SVGIG (reference sequence). Trimming at V came to 2 bases and at J to 7 bases, leaving 4 bases not matched to a gene. This CDR3 region has 13 residues. The CDR3 nucleotides read TGTGCCTGGAGTAAGGGACAGGGGCTTGGCTACACCTTC. This gives the protein CAWSKGQGLGYTF.

V usage is TRBV4-2 and J usage is TRBJ2-7; D unclear. The V end was cut by 2 bases, the J end by 0 bases, with 8 bases between. The CDR3 covers 14 residues. Looked up from germline, CDR1 is LGHNA and CDR2 is YNFKEQ. The CDR3 DNA reads as TGTGCCAGCAGCCAAATTTGGGGCTCCTACGAGCAGTACTTC. It yields the protein CASSQIWGSYEQYF.

The chain couples TRBV4-1 to TRBJ1-2; the D is unclear. The CDR3 spans 13 residues. Germline lookup yields CDR1 MGHRA and CDR2 YSYEKL. V was trimmed by 3 bases and J by 2 bases, leaving 7 bases between them. CDR3 sequence: CASSQIRNYGYTF. The DNA for the CDR3 is TGCGCCAGCAGCCAGATCAGGAACTATGGCTACACCTTC.

The V and J genes are TRBV28 and TRBJ1-1; D is unresolved. The V gene lost 2 bases and the J gene lost 1 base, with 8 bases spanning the gap. The CDR3 runs to 14 residues. The germline CDR1 and CDR2 sequences are MDHEN and SYDVKM. The CDR3, as DNA: TGTGCCAGCAGTTTACGGCCCAGGAACACTGAAGCTTTCTTT. It translates to CASSLRPRNTEAFF.

CDR3: CASRPLRGLAGPSTDTQYF. CDR3 in DNA: TGTGCCAGCAGGCCTTTAAGGGGACTAGCGGGTCCTAGCACAGATACGCAGTATTTT. The rearrangement links TRBV28 to TRBJ2-3; 12 positions agree with TRBD2. V was clipped by 6 bases and J by 0 bases; unmatched bases: 13. Germline CDR1 MDHEN, CDR2 SYDVKM. The CDR3 has 19 amino acids.

The chain joins TRBV7-3 to TRBJ1-1, with D unclear. The CDR3 length is 13 residues. The V gene's germline CDR1 is SGHTA and CDR2 FQGTGA. V was clipped by 2 bases and J by 0 bases, with 4 bases between them. The CDR3 reads CASSLYLNTEAFF. CDR3 bases: TGTGCCAGCAGCTTATACCTGAACACTGAAGCTTTCTTT.

The DNA of the CDR3 is TGTGCAAGTCGCTTAGCTAAGGTGAGATCTAGGGGCAATCAGCCCCAGCATTTT. Protein: CASRLAKVRSRGNQPQHF. V gene TRBV12-2 combines with J gene TRBJ1-5. TRBV12-2 is given as a pseudogene. The length of the CDR3 is 18 residues.

The rearrangement links TRBV27 to TRBJ2-7, with TRBD1 identical over 8 bases. The CDR3 consists of 16 residues. Germline V gene data show CDR1 as MNHEY and CDR2 as SMNVEV (reference sequence). V lost 5 bases and J lost 2; bases outside the gene matches: 11. CDR3 nucleotide sequence: TGTGCCAGCAGTATCGGGACAGGCAATAAGCCCTACGAGCAGTACTTC. Its translation is CASSIGTGNKPYEQYF.

The chain links TRBV18 to TRBJ2-1; 8 bases align to TRBD2. CDR3 length: 15 residues. V lost 3 bases, J lost 4 bases, and 5 bases stayed unmatched. Germline V gene sequence: CDR1 KGHSH, CDR2 LQKENI. CDR3 in DNA: TGTGCCAGCTCACCTGTTGCGGGAGGATACAATGAGCAGTTCTTC. This codes for CASSPVAGGYNEQFF.

The rearrangement links TRBV6-5 to TRBJ1-3, with a tentative D call TRBD1 (5 bases). CDR1 and CDR2 from the germline V gene are MNHEY and SVGAGI. The CDR3 has 15 amino acids. V dropped 6 bases and J dropped 6 bases, with 18 bases sitting between them. Here the CDR3 reads CASRASLGELNTIYF. CDR3 nucleotides: TGTGCCAGCAGGGCCTCGTTAGGGGAACTAAACACCATATATTTT.

The chain couples TRBV7-9 to TRBJ2-1, with D perhaps TRBD1 or TRBD2 (6 bases each). CDR3 length equals 17 residues. Trimming stripped 1 base from V and 5 bases from J, with 18 bases between. The germline V gene has CDR1 SEHNR and CDR2 FQNEAQ (reference sequence). The CDR3 coding sequence is TGTGCCAGCAGCTTAGAACAGGGAGGACACCCTAACAATGAGCAGTTCTTC. This encodes CASSLEQGGHPNNEQFF. The complete variable domain, with remaining parts taken from reference TRBV7-9 and TRBJ2-1, reads DTGVSQNPRHKITKRGQNVTFRCDPISEHNRLYWYRQTLGQGPEFLTYFQNEAQLEKSRLLSDRFSAERPKGSFSTLEIQRTEQGDSAMYLCASSLEQGGHPNNEQFFGPGTRLTVL.

The chain joins TRBV2 to TRBJ1-1, with 10 bases fitting TRBD1. The CDR3 has 15 amino acids. J gave up 0 bases and V 6 bases, and 4 bases lay outside the gene matches. The germline V gene encodes CDR1 SNHLY and CDR2 FYNNEI. The CDR3: CASRRTGGMNTEAFF. In DNA, the CDR3 is TGTGCCAGCAGACGGACAGGGGGTATGAACACTGAAGCTTTCTTT.